This T cell receptor (beta chain) was found in a study of cytomegalovirus exposure and HLA in healthy donors. In the study overall: The use of the same platform for the 95 to 150 validation repertoires and the 650 to 850 first-cohort repertoires was reported by a later analysis. Findings and limits, study-wide: Cytomegalovirus status, reportedly, was diagnosed with high specificity and sensitivity by the classifier. The CMV antigen specificity of a few CMV-associated chains was confirmed through in vitro analysis. The TCR clusters that emerged in the first cohort tended, a later analysis found, to co-occur in the approximately 130 validation repertoires.

After removal of 1 base from V and 1 base from J, the junction contained 8 bases not matched to a gene. The CDR3 loop spans 18 amino acids. The V gene's germline CDR1 is SGHRS and CDR2 YFSETQ. The protocol was immunoSEQ multiplex PCR, while the TCRdb copy is restricted to in-frame clones and leaves out a portion. The sample lists 130,000 to 150,000 clones; about 89% were seen once. In the case of this clone: The antigen remains undetermined.

The sequenced material came from PBMCs. This sequence was found in a woman between 18 and 29 years old in good health and CMV-seropositive. The chain is built from TRBV5-1 and TRBJ2-7; TRBD2 aligns across 13 bases. The CDR3 nucleotides are TGCGCCAGCAGCTTGCGAGCTACTAGCGGGAGGGGATCCTACGAGCAGTACTTC. It specifies CASSLRATSGRGSYEQYF.